The 23 T cell receptor beta chains below all came from one sample that was sequenced in a study of cytomegalovirus exposure and HLA in healthy donors. PCR was performed using 60 Vbeta and 13 Jbeta primers. Sequenced by immunoSEQ multiplex PCR; TCRdb stores in-frame clones only, minus some. The table has tens of thousands of clones, around 78% seen once. Sample: PBMCs. The receptors were gathered from a male donor in good health and CMV-seropositive.

This clone was seen only a few times. The chain is built from TRBV7-2 and TRBJ2-3; D remains ambiguous. The CDR3 has 12 amino acids. Deletions cut 6 bases from V and 4 bases from J, with 8 bases between. CDR1 and CDR2 from the germline V gene are SGHTA and FQGNSA. CDR3 DNA sequence: TGTGCCAGCAGACGCGACTCAGATACGCAGTATTTT. Residues: CASRRDSDTQYF.

CDR3 in amino acids: CASSLLLAGEYEQYF. The CDR3 nucleotides read TGCGCCAGCAGCTTGTTGCTAGCGGGAGAATACGAGCAGTACTTC. The chain carries TRBV5-1 and TRBJ2-7; 10 bases match TRBD2. Germline assignment: CDR1 SGHRS and CDR2 YFSETQ. The CDR3 totals 15 residues. V lost 1 base, J lost 4 bases, and 5 bases stayed unmatched.

The V call is TRBV15, the J call TRBJ1-2; tentative D call: TRBD1 (6 bases). Trimming left V 3 bases short and J 7 bases short, with 27 bases between. There are 18 residues in the CDR3. Per germline, CDR1 LNHNV and CDR2 YYDKDF (reference sequence). The CDR3 protein is CATSSPKGGEYAGGGYTF. The CDR3 DNA follows: TGTGCCACCAGCAGTCCAAAAGGGGGGGAATACGCCGGCGGTGGCTACACCTTC.

The gene calls are TRBV30 and TRBJ2-1; 8 nucleotides match TRBD2. Germline V CDR1 and CDR2: GTSNPN, SVGIG (reference sequence). V was clipped by 0 bases and J by 2 bases; unmatched bases: 6. This CDR3 comprises 16 residues. The chain's CDR3 is CAWSVDGRAAYNEQFF. The DNA of the CDR3 is TGTGCCTGGAGTGTAGACGGGAGGGCCGCCTACAATGAGCAGTTCTTC.

The rearrangement joins TRBV4-3 to TRBJ2-3, with 8 bases that match TRBD2. This CDR3 spans 11 amino acids. In germline, CDR1 is LGHNA, CDR2 YSLEER. The V gene end was trimmed by 8 bases and the J gene end by 7 bases; junction bases not matched to a gene: 2. As DNA, the CDR3 is TGCGCCAGCGGCGGGGGGAATACGCAGTATTTT. Residues: CASGGGNTQYF.

J is TRBJ2-3 and V is TRBV5-1; the match to TRBD2 covers 7 bases. Trimming took 0 bases from V and 3 from J; bases not matched to a gene: 10. CDR3 length: 17 amino acids. Per the germline V gene, CDR1 is SGHRS and CDR2 is YFSETQ. CDR3 bases: TGCGCCAGCAGCTTGGGCGCGGGAGTCGGGGGTACAGATACGCAGTATTTT. It translates to CASSLGAGVGGTDTQYF.

The CDR3, as DNA: TGCGCCAGCAGCGACGGCGACTTGGACACAGATACGCAGTATTTT. This encodes CASSDGDLDTDTQYF. The chain links TRBV5-1 to TRBJ2-3; D gene uncertain. Between the trimmed V and J ends, which lost 4 bases and 2 bases, there was a span of 14 bases. The CDR3 loop spans 15 amino acids. Per the germline V gene, CDR1 is SGHRS and CDR2 is YFSETQ.

The chain couples TRBV30 to TRBJ2-2, with 10 bases identical to TRBD1. Germline V CDR1 and CDR2: GTSNPN, SVGIG (reference sequence). V trimming: 5 bases; J trimming: 7 bases; junction bases outside the gene matches: 4. This CDR3 region has 13 residues. The DNA of the CDR3 is TGTGCCTGGGACAGGGGGCTGGTCGGGGAGCTGTTTTTT. It specifies CAWDRGLVGELFF.

The table lists this clone with a few counts. The CDR3 is CASSLGGSYTGELFF. The DNA for the CDR3 is TGTGCCAGCAGCTTGGGGGGTTCCTATACCGGGGAGCTGTTTTTT. The rearrangement uses TRBV7-8 and TRBJ2-2, with D maybe TRBD2 (6 bases). This CDR3 has 15 residues. The V and J ends lost 3 bases and 5 bases respectively, with 13 bases between them. Germline lookup yields CDR1 SGHVS and CDR2 FQNEAQ.

The chain joins TRBV6-6 to TRBJ2-5; D remains unclear. The CDR3 contains 14 residues. The germline gives CDR1 MNHNY, CDR2 SVGAGI (reference sequence). The germline V and J ends were trimmed by 0 bases and 2 bases, with 7 bases remaining between them. CDR3 region: CASSYSSVQETQYF. The CDR3 coding sequence is TGTGCCAGCAGTTACTCGAGTGTACAAGAGACCCAGTACTTC.

In this sample, this clone turned up a few times. This chain uses TRBV15 with TRBJ1-5; a weak D match, TRBD1 (6 bases). The V end lost 5 bases, the J end lost 6 bases, and 17 bases lay between the germline ends. The CDR3 spans 15 residues. Per the germline V gene, CDR1 is LNHNV and CDR2 is YYDKDF (reference sequence). The CDR3 bases are TGTGCCACCAGCGAGCCTCACAGGGCGTCTCAGCCCCAGCATTTT. Translation gives CATSEPHRASQPQHF.

The chain recombines TRBV2 with TRBJ1-3; 8 bases are a match to TRBD1. J was trimmed by 13 bases and V by 6 bases; bases with no gene match: 8. The CDR3 has 12 amino acids. Germline V lookup: CDR1 SNHLY, CDR2 FYNNEI. The CDR3 coding sequence is TGTGCCAGCAGAGACAGGGGCCCGGGAATATATTTT. As protein: CASRDRGPGIYF.

Turning to this clone: An end of the junction does not agree with germline; a read error may underlie this. J is TRBJ1-2 and V is TRBV7-2; 8 nucleotides align to TRBD1. CDR3 size: 14 residues. Germline V gives CDR1 SGHTA, CDR2 FQGNSA. CDR3 in amino acids: CASSFDRGPYGSTF. CDR3 sequence (DNA): TGTGCCAGCAGCTTTGACAGGGGACCCTATGGCTCCACCTTC.

This clone came up once. CDR3 DNA sequence: TGTGCCAGCAGCCCAAAGGTCAGGGTGGCAGATACGCAGTATTTT. Translated: CASSPKVRVADTQYF. J is TRBJ2-3 and V is TRBV7-9, with a tentative D call TRBD1 (5 bases). This CDR3 contains 15 residues. V gave up 5 bases and J gave up 4 bases, with 16 bases separating them. Germline V lookup: CDR1 SEHNR, CDR2 FQNEAQ (reference sequence).

J is TRBJ1-6 and V is TRBV19; 8 bases map to TRBD1. V was pared by 11 bases and J by 0 bases, with 6 bases of the junction left unmatched. Germline CDR1 reads LNHDA; CDR2 reads SQIVND (reference sequence). The length of the CDR3 is 15 residues. This chain's CDR3 is CAARQGSSYNSPLHF. CDR3 bases: TGTGCCGCCCGACAGGGGAGCTCCTATAATTCACCCCTCCACTTT.

The rearrangement uses TRBV5-6 and TRBJ2-2, with a possible D match to TRBD2 (7 bases). V lost 4 bases and J lost 5, with 12 bases in between. From germline, CDR1 is SGHDT and CDR2 YYEEEE. CDR3 length equals 14 residues. DNA of the CDR3: TGTGCCAGCAGCCTGGGAGGGGGTACCGGGGAGCTGTTTTTT. Translation gives CASSLGGGTGELFF.

This clone was seen once. V usage is TRBV6-4 and J usage is TRBJ2-1; the D gene is possibly TRBD1 (6 bases). The germline V gene encodes CDR1 MRHNA and CDR2 SNTAGT. CDR3 length: 14 residues. V dropped 5 bases and J dropped 0 bases, with 8 bases sitting between them. CDR3 amino acids: CASSKQGSYNEQFF. The CDR3 DNA reads TGTGCCAGCAGTAAACAGGGCTCCTACAATGAGCAGTTCTTC.

The V and J genes are TRBV10-2 and TRBJ2-7; TRBD1 matches 8 bases. V shed 7 bases and J 2 bases; nucleotides not matched to a gene: 7. The CDR3 contains 14 residues. Germline V gives CDR1 WSHSY, CDR2 SAAADI. CDR3 residues: CASKGQDSPYEQYF. CDR3 coding DNA: TGCGCCAGCAAGGGACAGGATTCTCCCTACGAGCAGTACTTC.

This clone was counted only a few times. The chain employs TRBV28 and TRBJ1-4; a weak D match, TRBD1 (6 bases). Trimming removed 2 bases at V and 9 bases at J, with 10 bases between. This CDR3 comprises 13 residues. The germline gives CDR1 MDHEN, CDR2 SYDVKM. The CDR3 bases are TGTGCCAGCAGTTTAACAGGGAATAAAAAACTGTTTTTT. Amino acid sequence: CASSLTGNKKLFF.

On this clone: Compared with germline, one end of the junction differs, possibly owing to a read error. This chain uses TRBV28 with TRBJ2-2, with D maybe TRBD2 (6 bases). CDR1 and CDR2 (germline): MDHEN, SYDVKM. The CDR3 runs to 17 residues. The CDR3 region is CDSIPLGGTPPTGELFF. CDR3 DNA sequence: TGTGACAGCATCCCGTTGGGCGGGACCCCACCCACCGGGGAGCTGTTTTTT.

This sequence joins TRBV7-2 and TRBJ2-3; 9 bases align to TRBD1. The ends lost 3 bases at V and 3 bases at J; junction bases unmatched: 1. CDR3 size: 14 residues. Germline V gene sequence: CDR1 SGHTA, CDR2 FQGNSA. Here the CDR3 reads CASSLTGGTDTQYF. CDR3 bases: TGTGCCAGCAGCTTGACAGGGGGGACAGATACGCAGTATTTT. Supplemented by reference TRBV7-2 and TRBJ2-3, the full variable domain reads GAGVSQSPSNKVTEKGKDVELRCDPISGHTALYWYRQSLGQGLEFLIYFQGNSAPDKSGLPSDRFSAERTGGSVSTLTIQRTQQEDSAVYLCASSLTGGTDTQYFGPGTRLTVL.

DNA of the CDR3: TGTGCCAGCAGCCGTTCGCCGGGGGATATGAACGAGCAGTACTTC. Residues: CASSRSPGDMNEQYF. V is TRBV4-2 and J is TRBJ2-7; weak D call: TRBD2 (6 bases). The CDR3 length is 15 residues. In germline, CDR1 is LGHNA, CDR2 YNFKEQ. V shed 4 bases and J shed 5 bases, with 18 bases lying between them.

Concerning this clone: A junction boundary mismatches the germline segment, possibly from a read error. This chain joins TRBV6-5 and TRBJ2-1; D unclear. Germline values: CDR1 MNHEY, CDR2 SVGAGI. This CDR3 spans 15 amino acids. CDR3 coding DNA: TGTGCCAGCAGATACTCATTCGATCCAACACATGAGCAGTTCTTC. Translated: CASRYSFDPTHEQFF.